Presented here are 18 T cell receptor beta chains from one specimen sequenced in a study of blood T cells in healthy people across ages. A second PCR of 7 to 11 cycles used a sample-barcoded 5' primer and a J-beta primer mix. TCRdb re-called the 5' RACE reads through MiXCR, storing one row per CDR3 protein. The table records about 280,000 distinct CDR3 sequences, about 25% of them present only once. The sequenced sample consisted of blood. These receptors were collected from a woman aged 70 to 79 in good health.

The genes are TRBV4-3 and TRBJ2-7; maybe TRBD1 (6 bases). Germline lookup yields CDR1 LGHNA and CDR2 YSLEER. The germline V and J ends were trimmed by 0 bases and 1 base, with 10 bases remaining between them. This CDR3 contains 15 residues. The CDR3 reads CASSQDRGQSYEQYF. CDR3 sequence (DNA): TGCGCCAGCAGCCAAGATAGAGGACAGTCCTACGAGCAGTACTTC.

This clonotype was counted between two and nine times. V is TRBV28 and J is TRBJ1-3; D gene unclear. This CDR3 contains 13 residues. The V gene's germline CDR1 is MDHEN and CDR2 SYDVKM. Between the trimmed V and J ends, which lost 3 bases and 0 bases, there was a span of 3 bases. In DNA form, the CDR3 reads TGTGCCAGCAGTTTGTACTCTGGAAACACCATATATTTT. As protein: CASSLYSGNTIYF.

This clonotype came up many times. In nucleotides, the CDR3 is TGTGCCAGCAAGTCGGGCAGGGGGCAAGAGACCCAGTACTTC. Its protein product is CASKSGRGQETQYF. This chain links TRBV28 with TRBJ2-5; 7 bases are a match to TRBD1. The trim removed 7 bases at V and 2 bases at J, leaving 7 bases unmatched. CDR3 size: 14 residues. Per the germline V gene, CDR1 is MDHEN and CDR2 is SYDVKM.

This clonotype has a count of ten or more. The genes are TRBV7-2 and TRBJ2-7; 7 nucleotides agree with TRBD1. J was trimmed by 4 bases and V by 3 bases; bases with no gene match: 3. The CDR3 covers 13 residues. The germline gives CDR1 SGHTA, CDR2 FQGNSA. The CDR3 region is CASSFGTEYEQYF. CDR3 DNA: TGTGCCAGCAGCTTCGGGACAGAGTACGAGCAGTACTTC.

This clonotype was recorded a few times. The gene calls are TRBV20-1 and TRBJ1-5; D unresolved. The CDR3 consists of 14 residues. Trimming took 2 bases from V and 0 from J, leaving 8 bases between them. Germline CDR1 DFQATT, CDR2 SNEGSKA (reference sequence). The CDR3 region has the DNA TGCAGTGCTAGATTCCAGCATAGCAATCAGCCCCAGCATTTT. Translated, it gives CSARFQHSNQPQHF.

The gene calls are TRBV20-1 and TRBJ2-5, with D possibly being TRBD2 (5 bases). The germline V gene encodes CDR1 DFQATT and CDR2 SNEGSKA (reference sequence). The CDR3 sequence is 14 residues long. V lost 1 base and J lost 5, with 14 bases in between. Here the CDR3 reads CSARVSRGIETQYF. The CDR3 DNA is TGCAGTGCTAGAGTCTCGCGAGGGATCGAGACCCAGTACTTC.

The V and J genes are TRBV14 and TRBJ1-4; D gene unclear. V lost 0 bases and J 0 bases, leaving 8 bases between the germline ends. Looked up from germline, CDR1 is SGHDN and CDR2 is FVKESK. This CDR3 spans 16 amino acids. CDR3 sequence reads: CASSQEGRATNEKLFF. CDR3 DNA: TGTGCCAGCAGCCAAGAAGGCAGAGCAACTAATGAAAAACTGTTTTTT.

V is TRBV10-3 and J is TRBJ2-5; D is unresolved. The DNA end lines up better with TRBJ2-7; the J call may be wrong. CDR1 and CDR2 (germline): ENHRY, SYGVKD. CDR3 length equals 14 residues. CDR3 residues: CAISEGPTPYEQYF. The CDR3, as DNA: TGTGCCATCAGTGAAGGCCCCACCCCCTACGAGCAGTACTTC.

This clonotype occurred a few times. The V call is TRBV11-2, the J call TRBJ1-3, with D unresolved. This CDR3 has 18 amino acids. V gave up 2 bases and J gave up 0 bases, with 17 bases separating them. Germline assignment: CDR1 SGHAT and CDR2 FQNNGV. CDR3 nucleotide sequence: TGTGCCAGCAGCTTATATTACGGCCCGCAAAGCTCTGGAAACACCATATATTTT. Translation gives CASSLYYGPQSSGNTIYF.

V usage is TRBV4-2 and J usage is TRBJ1-4; D perhaps matches TRBD1 (5 bases). Deletions cut 0 bases from V and 6 bases from J, with 11 bases between. In germline, CDR1 is LGHNA, CDR2 YNFKEQ. The CDR3 has 15 amino acids. The CDR3 loop is CASSQEGTGDEKLFF. The CDR3 bases are TGTGCCAGCAGCCAAGAAGGGACGGGGGATGAAAAACTGTTTTTT.

The chain joins TRBV20-1 to TRBJ2-3, with 9 positions matching TRBD2. The ends lost 5 bases at V and 4 bases at J; junction bases unmatched: 4. Germline values: CDR1 DFQATT, CDR2 SNEGSKA (reference sequence). This CDR3 region has 13 residues. The CDR3 loop is CSALTSGADTQYF. CDR3 DNA: TGCAGTGCTCTGACTAGCGGCGCAGATACGCAGTATTTT.

In nucleotides, the CDR3 is TGTGCCAGCAGCTTTAGCGGGAGACCGTACAATGAGCAGTTCTTC. Encoded protein: CASSFSGRPYNEQFF. The chain has TRBV5-8 and TRBJ2-1; the match to TRBD2 covers 9 bases. This CDR3 spans 15 amino acids. V dropped 2 bases and J dropped 4; count of bases not matched to a gene: 4. Germline V CDR1 and CDR2: SGHTS, YDEGEE.

This clonotype came up many times. The chain links TRBV29-1 to TRBJ2-1; 13 positions agree with TRBD2. CDR3 length equals 15 residues. Germline V lookup: CDR1 SQVTM, CDR2 ANQGSEA. The V gene end was trimmed by 6 bases and the J gene end by 2 bases; junction bases not matched to a gene: 4. The CDR3 region has the DNA TGCAGCGTCCGGACTAGCGGGAGCCCCTACAATGAGCAGTTCTTC. The encoded protein is CSVRTSGSPYNEQFF.

This clonotype is labeled medium-sized (0.01 to 0.1%). The J gene is TRBJ1-1, the V gene TRBV2, with a weak D call TRBD1 (5 bases). Trimming shortened V by 6 bases and J by 2 bases, and 10 bases separated the two germline ends. Per germline, CDR1 SNHLY and CDR2 FYNNEI. The CDR3 sequence is 13 residues long. The CDR3, as DNA: TGTGCCAGCAGGCAAGGGGCTAACACTGAAGCTTTCTTT. Amino acids: CASRQGANTEAFF.

This clonotype has just a few counts. This chain joins TRBV5-1 and TRBJ2-5; D is unclear. The J call is in doubt because the DNA end fits TRBJ2-1 better. Germline loops: CDR1 SGHRS, CDR2 YFSETQ. The CDR3 is made up of 11 amino acids. Here the CDR3 reads CASVWGNEQFF. As DNA, the CDR3 is TGCGCCAGCGTTTGGGGCAATGAGCAGTTCTTC.

The sample holds a few counts of this clonotype. The rearrangement joins TRBV5-1 to TRBJ2-2; D might be TRBD1 (7 bases). CDR1 SGHRS and CDR2 YFSETQ come from the germline V gene. Trimming stripped 3 bases from V and 4 bases from J, with 13 bases between. The CDR3 is 15 residues long. This CDR3 is CASSYGQEGTGELFF. CDR3 sequence (DNA): TGCGCCAGCAGCTACGGACAGGAGGGCACCGGGGAGCTGTTTTTT.

The V and J genes are TRBV20-1 and TRBJ1-5; 9 bases agree with TRBD1. The V and J ends lost 5 bases and 0 bases, in that order; junction bases with no gene match: 8. There are 16 residues in the CDR3. CDR1 and CDR2 (germline): DFQATT, SNEGSKA (reference sequence). CDR3 bases: TGCAGTGCTTCACAGGGGGCTTATTCTAGCAATCAGCCCCAGCATTTT. It codes for CSASQGAYSSNQPQHF.

The V call is TRBV12-5, the J call TRBJ2-7, with D possibly matching TRBD2 (5 bases). Germline-derived CDR1 and CDR2 are LGHNT and FRNRAP. V shed 6 bases and J shed 0 bases, with 12 bases lying between them. This CDR3 region has 14 residues. The CDR3 here is CASGLAYNSYEQYF. In nucleotides, the CDR3 is TGTGCTAGTGGGCTAGCTTATAACTCCTACGAGCAGTACTTC.